This T cell receptor (beta chain) derives from a study of blood T cell repertoires in COVID-19. Study overall: Sample material is recorded as cDNA or gDNA derived from T cells, B-cell-depleted T cells, or PBMCs.

The CDR3 extends over 13 amino acids. The V gene lost 3 bases and the J gene lost 6 bases, with 11 bases spanning the gap. Per the germline V gene, CDR1 is SEHNR and CDR2 is FQNEAQ (reference sequence). Measured with immunoSEQ multiplex PCR; TCRdb has only the in-frame clones, and not every one. Of more than 120,000 clones detected, about 91% appear once; the ten largest clones hold around a quarter. The sequence was collected from a human donor in a cohort sampled during active COVID-19. The sequencing sample was made of peripheral blood. The V gene is TRBV7-9, the J gene TRBJ1-1; no clear D gene. The DNA of the CDR3 is TGTGCCAGCAGCTTTCTGGACGGGGCTGAAGCTTTCTTT. It yields the protein CASSFLDGAEAFF.